This TCR beta chain appears in the sequencing data of a study of cytomegalovirus exposure and HLA in healthy donors. Amplification used 60 Vbeta primers and 13 Jbeta primers. Sequenced by immunoSEQ multiplex PCR; TCRdb stores in-frame clones only, minus some. The table records 150,000 or so clones, 60% to 85% of them present only once. This clone appeared a few times. V was clipped by 2 bases and J by 6 bases; unmatched bases: 12. This CDR3 has 17 amino acids. Germline V gene data show CDR1 as SGHAT and CDR2 as FQNNGV. Sequencing input: PBMCs. The chain has TRBV11-2 and TRBJ2-3, with 9 nucleotides matching TRBD2. The receptor comes from a woman aged 40 to 50 in good health and CMV-seronegative. The CDR3: CASSLTGLAGSRDTQYF. DNA for the CDR3: TGTGCCAGCAGCTTAACGGGGCTAGCGGGGAGTCGGGATACGCAGTATTTT. Full variable domain (missing parts from reference TRBV11-2 and TRBJ2-3): EAGVAQSPRYKIIEKRQSVAFWCNPISGHATLYWYQQILGQGPKLLIQFQNNGVVDDSQLPKDRFSAERLKGVDSTLKIQPAKLEDSAVYLCASSLTGLAGSRDTQYFGPGTRLTVL.